This entry describes one T cell receptor beta chain. Its specificity is not known. The CDR3 spans 11 residues. Germline V gene sequence: CDR1 SQVTM, CDR2 ANQGSEA. Trimming removed 7 bases from V and 7 bases from J, with 14 bases in between. The data were obtained in a study of tumor-infiltrating lymphocytes in localized non-small cell lung cancer. Study results and limitations: Tumors had more T cell infiltration than uninvolved lung, per TCRbeta sequencing and CD3 counts. Not all patients were TCR sequenced, owing to tissue quantity. Immunotypes IM1 and IM2 had similar TCR-derived T-cell fractions.

Clones were sequenced by immunoSEQ multiplex PCR, and TCRdb holds only the in-frame ones, with some missing. The sample includes about 24,000 clones, roughly two thirds of them seen just once. Sequencing was carried out using lung tumor tissue. The sequence came from a human donor with non-small cell lung cancer. The chain is built from TRBV29-1 and TRBJ2-7, with D tentatively TRBD2 (6 bases). For the CDR3, the DNA is TGCAGCGCTGGGACTCTGGAAGAGCAGTACTTC. This translates into CSAGTLEEQYF.